A selection of T cell receptor beta chains follows, all from one sample in a study of cytomegalovirus exposure and HLA in healthy donors. The data were produced by immunoSEQ multiplex PCR, yet TCRdb's version contains in-frame clones alone and is incomplete. Here the sample spans 160,000 or so clones, 80% being singletons. What was sequenced was PBMCs. The receptors here all came from a male donor in good health and CMV-seropositive. CDR3s include the opening cysteine and the closing phenylalanine or tryptophan. Each record gives: CDR3 protein, CDR3 DNA, clone size, V gene, J gene, D gene. A D gene is named only where the DNA matches it firmly. Rows may omit the clone size; those that give it use once, few, many or a size class.

CDR3: CASRYTGQSQPQHF
DNA: TGTGCCAGCAGATATACCGGACAGAGTCAGCCCCAGCATTTT
size: once
V: TRBV28
J: TRBJ1-5
D: NA

CDR3: CASSVRRPGQGASYEQYF
DNA: TGTGCCAGCAGCGTTAGGAGGCCGGGACAGGGGGCTTCCTACGAGCAGTACTTC
size: NA
V: TRBV11-2
J: TRBJ2-7
D: TRBD1

CDR3: CSVETGNLRGLGRTQYF
DNA: TGCAGCGTTGAAACCGGGAATCTCCGGGGATTGGGGAGGACCCAGTACTTC
size: NA
V: TRBV29-1
J: TRBJ2-5
D: NA

CDR3: CASRGLAGETQYF
DNA: TGTGCCAGCAGGGGTCTAGCGGGAGAGACCCAGTACTTC
size: NA
V: TRBV11-2
J: TRBJ2-5
D: TRBD2

CDR3: CSVQWGDRYNEQFF
DNA: TGCAGCGTCCAGTGGGGGGACCGGTACAATGAGCAGTTCTTC
size: NA
V: TRBV29-1
J: TRBJ2-1
D: NA

CDR3: CAWRTSGLYEQYF
DNA: TGTGCCTGGAGAACAAGCGGACTCTACGAGCAGTACTTC
size: NA
V: TRBV30
J: TRBJ2-7
D: NA

CDR3: CASSRGQSSYNEQFF
DNA: TGTGCCAGCAGCCGGGGACAGAGCTCCTACAATGAGCAGTTCTTC
size: NA
V: TRBV7-2
J: TRBJ2-1
D: TRBD1

CDR3: CASSSGQARGTQYF
DNA: TGTGCCAGCAGCTCCGGACAGGCCCGTGGAACGCAGTATTTT
size: few
V: TRBV7-2
J: TRBJ2-3
D: TRBD1

CDR3: CASSFPVETQYF
DNA: TGTGCCAGCAGTTTTCCGGTTGAGACCCAGTACTTC
size: NA
V: TRBV28
J: TRBJ2-5
D: NA

CDR3: CASSRKRTAGSYEQYF
DNA: TGTGCCAGCAGCCGTAAAAGGACAGCCGGCTCCTACGAGCAGTACTTC
size: few
V: TRBV27
J: TRBJ2-7
D: NA

CDR3: CASSLRWSSYEQYF
DNA: TGTGCCAGCAGTTTGCGGTGGAGCTCCTACGAGCAGTACTTC
size: NA
V: TRBV27
J: TRBJ2-7
D: NA

CDR3: CASSSAPGLEPQEQFF
DNA: TGTGCCAGCAGCTCAGCACCGGGACTAGAACCCCAAGAGCAGTTCTTC
size: NA
V: TRBV5-6
J: TRBJ2-1
D: TRBD2

CDR3: CASREGGTNEKLFF
DNA: TGTGCCAGCAGAGAGGGAGGAACTAATGAAAAACTGTTTTTT
size: NA
V: TRBV7-2
J: TRBJ1-4
D: NA

CDR3: CASSIGTSGSADTQYF
DNA: TGTGCCAGTAGTATAGGGACTAGCGGGTCGGCGGATACGCAGTATTTT
size: NA
V: TRBV19
J: TRBJ2-3
D: TRBD2

CDR3: CASSVVGRTSGYNEQFF
DNA: TGTGCCAGCAGCGTAGTGGGAAGGACTAGCGGATACAATGAGCAGTTCTTC
size: NA
V: TRBV9
J: TRBJ2-1
D: TRBD2

CDR3: CASSFGHGPYEQYF
DNA: TGTGCCAGCAGCTTTGGACACGGTCCGTACGAGCAGTACTTC
size: NA
V: TRBV14
J: TRBJ2-7
D: NA

CDR3: CASTEWDSSYEQYF
DNA: TGTGCCAGCACTGAGTGGGACTCCTCCTACGAGCAGTACTTC
size: NA
V: TRBV28
J: TRBJ2-7
D: NA

CDR3: CASSLPGGTGELFF
DNA: TGTGCCAGTAGTCTCCCAGGGGGCACCGGGGAGCTGTTTTTT
size: NA
V: TRBV19
J: TRBJ2-2
D: TRBD1

CDR3: CAWIPRGAGATEQYF
DNA: TGTGCCTGGATCCCCCGGGGAGCGGGAGCTACCGAGCAGTACTTC
size: NA
V: TRBV30
J: TRBJ2-7
D: TRBD2

CDR3: CASNPRLAGSHNEQFF
DNA: TGTGCCAGCAACCCTAGACTAGCGGGAAGCCACAATGAGCAGTTCTTC
size: NA
V: TRBV2
J: TRBJ2-1
D: TRBD2

CDR3: CSSSLARTSGTGELFF
DNA: TGTTCCAGCAGCTTAGCTAGGACTAGCGGTACCGGGGAGCTGTTTTTT
size: NA
V: TRBV7-9
J: TRBJ2-2
D: TRBD2

CDR3: CASSQTGGLDYGYTF
DNA: TGCGCCAGCAGCCAAACAGGGGGTTTGGACTATGGCTACACCTTC
size: NA
V: TRBV4-1
J: TRBJ1-2
D: TRBD1

CDR3: CASSLDRRAEVRNEQFF
DNA: TGTGCCAGCAGCTTAGATCGGCGGGCTGAAGTGAGAAATGAGCAGTTCTTC
size: few
V: TRBV11-3
J: TRBJ2-1
D: NA

CDR3: CASSPPAGVQGVDTQYF
DNA: TGTGCCAGCTCACCACCGGCGGGGGTGCAAGGTGTAGATACGCAGTATTTT
size: NA
V: TRBV18
J: TRBJ2-3
D: TRBD2

CDR3: CARPTGTNPGELFF
DNA: TGTGCCAGACCTACCGGGACAAACCCTGGGGAGCTGTTTTTT
size: NA
V: TRBV2
J: TRBJ2-2
D: NA

CDR3: CASSSTGMFGNTIYF
DNA: TGCGCCAGCAGCTCGACAGGGATGTTTGGAAACACCATATATTTT
size: NA
V: TRBV5-1
J: TRBJ1-3
D: TRBD1

CDR3: CASSQLRGSAGNTIYF
DNA: TGTGCCAGCAGCCAGCTCAGGGGGTCGGCGGGAAACACCATATATTTT
size: few
V: TRBV14
J: TRBJ1-3
D: TRBD1

CDR3: CAQGGVRAYGYTF
DNA: TGTGCCCAAGGGGGGGTAAGGGCCTATGGCTACACCTTC
size: NA
V: TRBV2
J: TRBJ1-2
D: NA

CDR3: CAISGPSGRGATEAFF
DNA: TGTGCCATCAGTGGGCCCTCGGGGCGGGGCGCCACTGAAGCTTTCTTT
size: NA
V: TRBV10-3
J: TRBJ1-1
D: NA

CDR3: CASSWGTGAGTDTQYF
DNA: TGTGCCAGTAGTTGGGGTACAGGGGCCGGTACAGATACGCAGTATTTT
size: NA
V: TRBV19
J: TRBJ2-3
D: TRBD1

CDR3: CASSYGGRTEAFF
DNA: TGTGCCAGCAGTTACGGGGGCCGGACTGAAGCTTTCTTT
size: NA
V: TRBV6-5
J: TRBJ1-1
D: NA

CDR3: CASSPRQVGEQFF
DNA: TGTGCCAGCTCTCCGCGACAGGTCGGTGAGCAGTTCTTC
size: NA
V: TRBV18
J: TRBJ2-1
D: NA

CDR3: CASSLVGVLPSGANVLTF
DNA: TGTGCCAGCAGCTTGGTAGGGGTTCTACCCTCTGGGGCCAACGTCCTGACTTTC
size: NA
V: TRBV5-4
J: TRBJ2-6
D: NA

CDR3: CASSLMIGTVNSPLHF
DNA: TGTGCCAGCAGCTTAATGATAGGGACAGTTAATTCACCCCTCCACTTT
size: once
V: TRBV7-2
J: TRBJ1-6
D: TRBD1

CDR3: CASSLGQGAGDTQYF
DNA: TGCGCCAGCAGCTTGGGACAGGGGGCGGGAGATACGCAGTATTTT
size: NA
V: TRBV5-1
J: TRBJ2-3
D: TRBD1

CDR3: CASSETGVYGYTF
DNA: TGTGCCAGCAGTGAGACAGGCGTCTATGGCTACACCTTC
size: NA
V: TRBV6-1
J: TRBJ1-2
D: NA

CDR3: CASSFQPGQGNIQYF
DNA: TGTGCCAGCAGCTTCCAACCGGGACAGGGAAACATTCAGTACTTC
size: NA
V: TRBV11-2
J: TRBJ2-4
D: TRBD1

CDR3: CASSERRDRLNSPLHF
DNA: TGTGCCAGCAGTGAACGCCGGGACAGGCTCAATTCACCCCTCCACTTT
size: NA
V: TRBV25-1
J: TRBJ1-6
D: TRBD1

CDR3: CASSEQGGSGANVLTF
DNA: TGTGCCAGCAGTGAACAGGGAGGCTCTGGGGCCAACGTCCTGACTTTC
size: NA
V: TRBV2
J: TRBJ2-6
D: NA

CDR3: CASSIGGIGTDTQYF
DNA: TGTGCCAGTAGTATTGGCGGGATAGGCACAGATACGCAGTATTTT
size: few
V: TRBV19
J: TRBJ2-3
D: NA

CDR3: CASSQDRSGSDEQFF
DNA: TGCGCCAGCAGCCAAGATCGTAGCGGGAGCGATGAGCAGTTCTTC
size: NA
V: TRBV5-1
J: TRBJ2-1
D: TRBD2

CDR3: CSVETPYEQYF
DNA: TGCAGCGTTGAGACACCCTACGAGCAGTACTTC
size: NA
V: TRBV29-1
J: TRBJ2-7
D: NA

CDR3: CASSRTSGLLSEQYF
DNA: TGTGCCAGCAGCCGGACTAGCGGGCTCCTTAGCGAGCAGTACTTC
size: NA
V: TRBV11-1
J: TRBJ2-7
D: TRBD2

CDR3: CASSLLQGAAEAFF
DNA: TGTGCCAGCAGTTTACTACAGGGAGCTGCTGAAGCTTTCTTT
size: once
V: TRBV27
J: TRBJ1-1
D: NA

CDR3: CATSGRSTYEQYF
DNA: TGTGCCACCAGCGGCCGGAGCACCTACGAGCAGTACTTC
size: few
V: TRBV15
J: TRBJ2-7
D: NA

CDR3: CASSPRDRGGINRDEQFF
DNA: TGTGCCAGCAGCCCCCGGGACAGGGGTGGTATCAATAGGGATGAGCAGTTCTTC
size: NA
V: TRBV7-9
J: TRBJ2-1
D: TRBD1

CDR3: CASSLSQGSNQPQHF
DNA: TGTGCCAGCAGTTTATCCCAGGGGTCCAATCAGCCCCAGCATTTT
size: once
V: TRBV27
J: TRBJ1-5
D: NA

CDR3: CASSQAGPGETQYF
DNA: TGTGCCAGCAGCCAAGCAGGGCCCGGAGAGACCCAGTACTTC
size: NA
V: TRBV7-3
J: TRBJ2-5
D: NA

CDR3: CSVEIPKSSYEQYF
DNA: TGCAGCGTTGAAATTCCGAAGAGCTCCTACGAGCAGTACTTC
size: NA
V: TRBV29-1
J: TRBJ2-7
D: NA

CDR3: CATVSGASGNTIYF
DNA: TGTGCCACCGTTTCAGGGGCCTCTGGAAACACCATATATTTT
size: NA
V: TRBV19
J: TRBJ1-3
D: NA

CDR3: CAATGTTGTHF
DNA: TGTGCCGCCACGGGGACGACAGGGACCCACTTC
size: NA
V: TRBV7-9
J: TRBJ2-7
D: TRBD1

CDR3: CASMAGTGGLERYTF
DNA: TGTGCCAGTATGGCCGGGACAGGGGGTCTAGAGCGCTACACCTTC
size: once
V: TRBV19
J: TRBJ1-2
D: TRBD1

CDR3: CASRTDRNQPQHF
DNA: TGTGCCAGCAGAACAGATCGCAATCAGCCCCAGCATTTT
size: NA
V: TRBV6-5
J: TRBJ1-5
D: NA

CDR3: CAISESRGKTGELFF
DNA: TGTGCCATCAGTGAGTCCAGGGGGAAAACCGGGGAGCTGTTTTTT
size: NA
V: TRBV10-3
J: TRBJ2-2
D: TRBD1

CDR3: CATTPSGASSYEQYF
DNA: TGTGCCACTACCCCCAGCGGGGCATCCTCCTACGAGCAGTACTTC
size: NA
V: TRBV6-1
J: TRBJ2-7
D: TRBD2

CDR3: CASREGQASGQPQHF
DNA: TGTGCCAGCAGGGAGGGACAGGCGTCAGGACAGCCCCAGCATTTT
size: NA
V: TRBV6-1
J: TRBJ1-5
D: TRBD1

CDR3: CASSIGQSGNTIYF
DNA: TGTGCCAGTAGTATCGGACAGTCTGGAAACACCATATATTTT
size: NA
V: TRBV19
J: TRBJ1-3
D: NA